Sequencing of this T cell receptor beta chain was carried out in a study of blood T cells in healthy people across ages. The study's findings and limits: Researchers deemed the diversity estimates from one million T cells underestimates.

A J-beta primer mix and a sample-barcoded 5' primer were used in a second PCR of roughly 6 to 11 cycles. Tags on each cDNA molecule came from a template-switch adaptor with 12 random nucleotides. TCRdb reprocessed the 5' RACE reads with MiXCR, giving one entry per CDR3 protein. The sample records around 1.1 million distinct CDR3 sequences, roughly two fifths being singletons. This clonotype has a handful of counts. Its cognate antigen is unknown. CDR1 and CDR2 from the germline V gene are DFQATT and SNEGSKA (reference sequence). The CDR3 spans 15 residues. V trimming: 0 bases; J trimming: 5 bases; junction bases outside the gene matches: 8.

The material sequenced was blood. This sequence was found in a man between 18 and 29 years old in good health. This rearrangement joins TRBV20-1 to TRBJ1-1, with 8 bases lining up with TRBD1. The CDR3 nucleotides are TGCAGTGCTAGAGATATCGGGACAGGAGGAACTGAAGCTTTCTTT. It yields the protein CSARDIGTGGTEAFF.